The sequence of this T cell receptor (beta chain) was determined in a study of T cells in tumors after PD-1 blockade. Whole-study context: Blood samples averaged around 110,000 templates (range 24,679-257,772) and 35,000 to 40,000 unique clonotypes.

Produced via immunoSEQ multiplex PCR; TCRdb's table is partial and in-frame only. Among tens of thousands of clones, over 65% were seen once, and the ten largest hold about 4.5%. The material sequenced was PBMCs, taken after anti-PD-1 treatment. This receptor was obtained from a human donor with basal cell carcinoma.

The CDR3 reads CASSEPLGGYNEQFF. The CDR3 DNA is TGTGCCAGCAGTGAACCTCTAGGAGGGTACAATGAGCAGTTCTTC. The gene calls are TRBV6-1 and TRBJ2-1; D is perhaps TRBD2 (6 bases). In germline, CDR1 is MNHNS, CDR2 SASEGT. This CDR3 is built from 15 residues. The V end was cut by 2 bases, the J end by 4 bases, with 12 bases between.